The 7 T cell receptor beta chains below all came from one sample that was sequenced in a study of shared clonotypes between healthy human individuals. Sequencing was performed with immunoSEQ multiplex PCR; in TCRdb, only in-frame clones are kept and a portion is missing. This table holds 2 million or so clones, 85% to 95% found once. Sequencing was done on a sample of naive CD4+ T cells sorted from blood. Subset noted: CD45RA+ positively selected. Source of these receptors: a man between 18 and 29 years old in good health.

This CDR3 is CASVGRKNIQYF. As DNA, the CDR3 is TGTGCCAGCGTCGGACGTAAAAACATTCAGTACTTC. The chain recombines TRBV6-4 with TRBJ2-4; unclear D gene. The CDR3 loop spans 12 amino acids. Germline CDR1 MRHNA, CDR2 SNTAGT. V was shortened by 8 bases and J by 4 bases, with 9 bases between the two germline ends.

The rearrangement uses TRBV6-5 and TRBJ2-3; 7 nucleotides agree with TRBD1. Trimming cost V 5 bases and J 1 base; bases outside gene matches: 6. In germline, CDR1 is MNHEY, CDR2 SVGAGI. This CDR3 is built from 15 residues. The CDR3 reads CASSPAGQGTDTQYF. The CDR3 region has the DNA TGTGCCAGCAGTCCCGCCGGACAGGGCACAGATACGCAGTATTTT.

This clone was recorded once. The chain carries TRBV14 and TRBJ1-1; 7 nucleotides line up with TRBD1. J gave up 6 bases and V 4 bases, and 2 bases lay outside the gene matches. CDR1 and CDR2 (germline): SGHDN, FVKESK. The CDR3 totals 12 residues. The CDR3 coding sequence is TGTGCCAGCAGCCCAGGGGGGCCTGAAGCTTTCTTT. This gives the protein CASSPGGPEAFF.

V is TRBV7-8 and J is TRBJ2-2, with 8 bases that match TRBD1. CDR3 length: 16 residues. With 2 bases clipped from V and 4 bases from J, the junction kept 6 bases outside the gene matches. From germline, CDR1 is SGHVS and CDR2 FQNEAQ. CDR3 bases: TGTGCCAGCAGCTTACGAACAGGACAGGGCACCGGGGAGCTGTTTTTT. Its protein is CASSLRTGQGTGELFF.

The CDR3 reads CASSDQGQGSGYTF. The CDR3, as DNA: TGTGCCAGCAGTGACCAGGGACAGGGAAGCGGCTACACCTTC. This rearrangement joins TRBV6-4 to TRBJ1-2; 9 bases are a match to TRBD1. There are 14 residues in the CDR3. Germline V gene lookup returns CDR1 MRHNA and CDR2 SNTAGT. With 2 bases clipped from V and 8 bases from J, the junction kept 6 bases outside the gene matches.

V and J are TRBV19 and TRBJ1-2; D gene ambiguous. Deletions cut 0 bases from V and 1 base from J, with 6 bases between. The germline gives CDR1 LNHDA, CDR2 SQIVND (reference sequence). The CDR3 extends over 14 amino acids. CDR3: CASSIDGDNYGYTF. For the CDR3, the DNA is TGTGCCAGTAGTATAGACGGGGATAACTATGGCTACACCTTC.

The chain joins TRBV27 to TRBJ2-2; 10 bases are a match to TRBD1. This CDR3 is 15 amino acids long. Germline loops: CDR1 MNHEY, CDR2 SMNVEV (reference sequence). J gave up 4 bases and V 7 bases, and 6 bases lay outside the gene matches. CDR3 protein: CASTRQGAGTGELFF. The DNA of the CDR3 is TGTGCCAGCACAAGACAGGGGGCAGGCACCGGGGAGCTGTTTTTT.